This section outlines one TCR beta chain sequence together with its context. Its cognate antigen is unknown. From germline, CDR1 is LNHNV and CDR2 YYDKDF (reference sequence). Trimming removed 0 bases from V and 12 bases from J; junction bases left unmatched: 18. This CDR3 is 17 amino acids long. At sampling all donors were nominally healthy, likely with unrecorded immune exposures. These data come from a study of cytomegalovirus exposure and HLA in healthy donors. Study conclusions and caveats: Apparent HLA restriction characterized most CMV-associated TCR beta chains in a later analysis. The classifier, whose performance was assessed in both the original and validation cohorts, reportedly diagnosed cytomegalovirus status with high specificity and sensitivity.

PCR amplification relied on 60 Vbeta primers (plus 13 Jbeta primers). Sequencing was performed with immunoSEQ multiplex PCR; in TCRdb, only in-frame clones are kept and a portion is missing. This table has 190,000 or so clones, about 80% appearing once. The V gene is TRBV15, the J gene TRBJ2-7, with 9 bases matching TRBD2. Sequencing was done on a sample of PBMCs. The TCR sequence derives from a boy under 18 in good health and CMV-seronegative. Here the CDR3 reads CATSREVGSGRNRSWYF. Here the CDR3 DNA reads TGTGCCACCAGCAGAGAAGTCGGTAGCGGGAGAAACCGTTCGTGGTACTTC.